A single sample gave rise to the 26 T cell receptor beta chains below, sequenced in a study of blood T cells in healthy people across ages. Primed by a sample-barcoded 5' primer and a J-beta primer mix, a second PCR proceeded for 7 to 11 cycles. TCRdb re-derived calls from the 5' RACE reads in MiXCR, one entry per CDR3 protein. The sample consists of nearly 800,000 distinct CDR3 sequences, roughly three fifths of them appearing once. Specimen: blood. The source of these receptors is a man between 40 and 49 years old in good health.

This sequence joins TRBV12-3 or TRBV12-4 and TRBJ2-1, with 9 bases that match TRBD2. V was clipped by 6 bases and J by 9 bases; unmatched bases: 6. The CDR3 runs to 13 residues. The CDR3 DNA is TGTGCCAGCAGCATGAGCGGGGGGTGTGAGCAGTTCTTC. It specifies CASSMSGGCEQFF.

The gene calls are TRBV10-3 and TRBJ1-4, with D possibly being TRBD1 (6 bases). Per germline, CDR1 ENHRY and CDR2 SYGVKD. V shed 10 bases and J shed 5 bases, with 14 bases lying between them. The CDR3 runs 13 residues. This CDR3 reads CATSQGENEKLFF. The CDR3 DNA sequence: TGTGCCACCTCACAGGGCGAGAATGAAAAACTGTTTTTT.

The chain uses TRBV20-1 and TRBJ2-3, with a tentative D call TRBD2 (6 bases). The V gene lost 6 bases and the J gene lost 1 base, with 17 bases spanning the gap. Per the germline V gene, CDR1 is DFQATT and CDR2 is SNEGSKA (reference sequence). The CDR3 covers 15 residues. CDR3 in amino acids: CSASGGSRGTDTQYF. The DNA of the CDR3 is TGCAGTGCCTCCGGGGGAAGCCGGGGCACAGATACGCAGTATTTT.

This clonotype showed up just a few times. The V gene is TRBV3-1, the J gene TRBJ2-7; D unclear. The CDR3 totals 15 residues. Germline CDR1 and CDR2: LGHDT and YNNKEL (reference sequence). Trimming left V 4 bases short and J 3 bases short, with 16 bases between. The CDR3 DNA is TGTGCCAGCAGCCCACGTGGGATCGCAAACTACGAGCAGTACTTC. Translation gives CASSPRGIANYEQYF.

This clonotype was observed a handful of times. The chain recombines TRBV7-3 with TRBJ2-3; 7 bases fit TRBD2. Germline lookup yields CDR1 SGHTA and CDR2 FQGTGA. After removal of 5 bases from V and 2 bases from J, the junction contained 7 bases not matched to a gene. CDR3 length equals 15 residues. The DNA of the CDR3 is TGTGCCAGCAGCACCGTAGCGGGTCCCACAGATACGCAGTATTTT. Its translation is CASSTVAGPTDTQYF.

The genes are TRBV3-1 and TRBJ2-5; D is undetermined. This CDR3 region has 14 residues. V was trimmed by 3 bases and J by 3 bases, leaving 11 bases between them. Germline V CDR1 and CDR2: LGHDT, YNNKEL (reference sequence). The CDR3 sequence is CASSQNSVKETQYF. The CDR3 bases are TGTGCCAGCAGCCAGAACTCGGTAAAAGAGACCCAGTACTTC.

The V and J genes are TRBV12-3 or TRBV12-4 and TRBJ2-2, with 11 bases lining up with TRBD2. This CDR3 spans 16 amino acids. Germline trimming cut 5 bases from V and 7 bases from J; bases unmatched to any gene: 9. The CDR3 nucleotides read TGTGCCAGCAGTAGACTAGCGGGGATTGGTAGCGGGGAGCTGTTTTTT. Residues: CASSRLAGIGSGELFF.

This clonotype was detected only a few times. The CDR3 nucleotides are TGTGCCAGCAGTCAGAGCGGGAGATTCGGTGAGACCCAGTACTTC. Translating it yields CASSQSGRFGETQYF. J is TRBJ2-5 and V is TRBV7-9; 8 bases align to TRBD2. The germline CDR1 and CDR2 sequences are SEHNR and FQNEAQ (reference sequence). The CDR3 contains 15 residues. Trimming cost V 6 bases and J 5 bases; bases outside gene matches: 11.

The rearrangement links TRBV27 to TRBJ1-5, with D possibly being TRBD1 (6 bases). The V gene's germline CDR1 is MNHEY and CDR2 SMNVEV (reference sequence). V was clipped by 6 bases and J by 7 bases, with 16 bases between them. The CDR3 is made up of 14 amino acids. CDR3 amino acids: CASRNQGPSQPQHF. DNA for the CDR3: TGTGCCAGCAGAAATCAGGGGCCGAGCCAGCCCCAGCATTTT.

This sequence joins TRBV3-1 and TRBJ2-2; a possible D gene is TRBD2 (5 bases). The CDR3 has 17 residues. Trimming removed 1 base at V and 0 bases at J, with 12 bases between. Germline CDR1 reads LGHDT; CDR2 reads YNNKEL (reference sequence). The CDR3 DNA sequence: TGTGCCAGCAGCCAAGCGTATAGGACTTCGAACACCGGGGAGCTGTTTTTT. Amino acids: CASSQAYRTSNTGELFF.

Here the CDR3 DNA reads TGTGCCAGCAGCCAAGTGGCCCCTACAGATACGCAGTATTTT. Amino acids: CASSQVAPTDTQYF. The V and J genes are TRBV14 and TRBJ2-3; D is unresolved. The germline V gene encodes CDR1 SGHDN and CDR2 FVKESK. V lost 1 base, J lost 3 bases, and 8 bases lay in between. CDR3 length: 14 amino acids. Full variable domain (rest looked up from reference TRBV14 and TRBJ2-3): EAGVTQFPSHSVIEKGQTVTLRCDPISGHDNLYWYRRVMGKEIKFLLHFVKESKQDESGMPNNRFLAERTGGTYSTLKVQPAELEDSGVYFCASSQVAPTDTQYFGPGTRLTVL.

The CDR3 sequence is CASSQHRVTGELFF. DNA of the CDR3: TGCGCCAGCAGCCAACATAGGGTCACCGGGGAGCTGTTTTTT. V and J are TRBV4-3 and TRBJ2-2; D unclear. The CDR3 runs to 14 residues. Per the germline V gene, CDR1 is LGHNA and CDR2 is YSLEER. Between the trimmed V and J ends, which lost 2 bases and 4 bases, there was a span of 8 bases.

This sequence joins TRBV28 and TRBJ2-5, with D perhaps TRBD1 (5 bases). The DNA end is a closer match to TRBJ2-7, so the J assignment may be wrong. The V gene's germline CDR1 is MDHEN and CDR2 SYDVKM. The CDR3 runs to 16 residues. CDR3 protein: CASSSHRNRKRNEQYF. As DNA, the CDR3 is TGTGCCAGCAGTTCCCACCGGAACAGGAAGAGAAACGAGCAGTACTTC.

This chain connects TRBV20-1 to TRBJ2-1, with TRBD1 matching 10 bases. The germline CDR1 and CDR2 sequences are DFQATT and SNEGSKA (reference sequence). The CDR3 is made up of 13 amino acids. Losses at the gene ends were 6 bases for V and 6 bases for J; bases not matched to a gene: 5. For the CDR3, the DNA is TGCAGTGCCAGACAGGGGGCGCGCAATGAGCAGTTCTTC. Amino acids: CSARQGARNEQFF.

CDR3 coding DNA: TGTGCCAGCAGTAAGGACAGGGCTAATCAGCCCCAGCATTTT. Its translation is CASSKDRANQPQHF. V usage is TRBV6-1 and J usage is TRBJ1-5; TRBD1 matches at 8 bases. Germline CDR1 and CDR2: MNHNS and SASEGT. Trimming took 5 bases from V and 4 from J; bases not matched to a gene: 4. The CDR3 has 14 residues.

The chain employs TRBV20-1 and TRBJ1-2; 8 bases line up with TRBD1. The V segment lost 6 bases and the J segment 4 bases; nucleotides outside the gene matches: 10. The length of the CDR3 is 14 residues. Germline values: CDR1 DFQATT, CDR2 SNEGSKA (reference sequence). The CDR3 nucleotides read TGCAGTGCAGACACACAGGGGGTCGGCTATGGCTACACCTTC. Protein product: CSADTQGVGYGYTF.

The V call is TRBV6-2 or TRBV6-3, the J call TRBJ2-7; D remains unclear. The V end lost 0 bases, the J end lost 2 bases, and 17 bases lay between the germline ends. CDR3 length equals 17 residues. Germline values: CDR1 MNHEY, CDR2 SVGEGT. The CDR3, as DNA: TGTGCCAGCAGTTACTCGCCCCGCCGGGTTTCTACCTACGAGCAGTACTTC. Its protein is CASSYSPRRVSTYEQYF.

The CDR3 nucleotides are TGTGCCAGCAGTTTATTCCGTAGCGGGAGGAAGGGCGAGCAGTACTTC. Protein: CASSLFRSGRKGEQYF. The chain uses TRBV28 and TRBJ2-7; TRBD2 matches 10 bases. There are 16 residues in the CDR3. Germline V gene lookup returns CDR1 MDHEN and CDR2 SYDVKM. J was trimmed by 6 bases and V by 1 base; bases with no gene match: 9.

In its sample, this clonotype was seen a few times. The V gene is TRBV10-2, the J gene TRBJ2-7; D may be TRBD1 (5 bases). The DNA matches TRBJ2-5 better at its end, which makes the J call doubtful. The germline CDR1 and CDR2 sequences are WSHSY and SAAADI. The CDR3 length is 13 residues. The CDR3 protein is CASSGKGSETQYF. CDR3 nucleotides: TGCGCCAGCAGTGGGAAGGGGTCAGAGACCCAGTACTTC.

The chain recombines TRBV7-8 with TRBJ1-2; 9 positions agree with TRBD1. This CDR3 has 15 residues. V lost 5 bases to trimming and J lost 4 bases; unmatched junction nucleotides: 8. CDR1 is SGHVS and CDR2 is FQNEAQ in the germline V gene. CDR3 coding DNA: TGTGCCAGCAGCGGGGTTACAGGGGGCCTCTATGGCTACACCTTC. Translated, it gives CASSGVTGGLYGYTF.

CDR3 sequence: CASSVEGDGVGTQYF. The CDR3 nucleotides read TGTGCCAGCAGCGTAGAGGGGGATGGCGTTGGAACGCAGTATTTT. This chain connects TRBV9 to TRBJ2-3, with D perhaps matching TRBD1 (6 bases). The CDR3 is made up of 15 amino acids. Trimming removed 0 bases at V and 9 bases at J, with 17 bases between. CDR1 and CDR2 from the germline V gene are SGDLS and YYNGEE.

The chain joins TRBV28 to TRBJ2-1, with a possible D match to TRBD1 (6 bases). Deletions cut 3 bases from V and 4 bases from J, with 22 bases between. The CDR3 runs to 18 residues. Per the germline V gene, CDR1 is MDHEN and CDR2 is SYDVKM. The CDR3 loop is CASSFSTGTPARYNEQFF. The CDR3, as DNA: TGTGCCAGCAGTTTCTCCACAGGGACCCCCGCCCGATACAATGAGCAGTTCTTC.

As concerns this clonotype: The junction departs from germline at one end; a sequencing error may be responsible. The genes are TRBV10-3 and TRBJ2-4; TRBD2 matches at 8 bases. Matching the DNA end better, TRBJ2-7 makes the J call doubtful. CDR1 is ENHRY and CDR2 is SYGVKD in the germline V gene. The CDR3 covers 13 residues. In nucleotides, the CDR3 is TGTGCCGTCAGCACTAGCGGATACTACGAGCAGTACTTC. Translating it yields CAVSTSGYYEQYF.

This clonotype was observed a few times. The rearrangement uses TRBV5-1 and TRBJ2-5; 9 bases match TRBD1. The ends lost 7 bases at V and 2 bases at J; junction bases unmatched: 12. The CDR3 consists of 16 residues. Germline-derived CDR1 and CDR2 are SGHRS and YFSETQ. DNA of the CDR3: TGCGCCAGCCGAGAGATATACAGGGGGCGTCAAGAGACCCAGTACTTC. Its translation is CASREIYRGRQETQYF.

The J gene is TRBJ2-1, the V gene TRBV29-1; 9 bases agree with TRBD1. The CDR3 has 13 residues. The J segment lost 9 bases and the V segment lost 4 bases, leaving 7 bases of the junction unmatched. The V gene's germline CDR1 is SQVTM and CDR2 ANQGSEA. The CDR3 reads CSVGGQGLGEQFF. The CDR3 region has the DNA TGCAGCGTTGGGGGACAGGGCTTGGGTGAGCAGTTCTTC.

This clonotype was picked up a small number of times. The chain is built from TRBV20-1 and TRBJ2-1, with 12 bases aligning to TRBD2. There are 15 residues in the CDR3. Germline V lookup: CDR1 DFQATT, CDR2 SNEGSKA (reference sequence). Germline trimming cut 0 bases from V and 8 bases from J; bases unmatched to any gene: 5. DNA for the CDR3: TGCAGTGCTAGAGATCCTAGCGGGGGGGCCGATGAGCAGTTCTTC. Its translation is CSARDPSGGADEQFF.